This T cell receptor beta chain derives from a study of early T cells in non-severe SARS-CoV-2 infection. Background on the study: Whole-blood bulk RNA, unsorted, was sequenced, and chains were unpaired. The study's findings and limits: Private and CD4 specificities were missed by VDJdb matching, skewed to anti-spike CD8.

The CDR3 consists of 12 residues. V lost 6 bases to trimming and J lost 4 bases, with 6 bases between them. Germline lookup yields CDR1 MDHEN and CDR2 SYDVKM. This clonotype was seen more than once but under ten times. Antigen specificity is unknown. Individually, cDNA molecules had unique molecular identifiers attached to them. TCRdb ran MiXCR on the 5' RACE reads and lists one entry per CDR3 protein. The repertoire holds roughly 120,000 distinct CDR3 sequences, with 14% to 15% as singletons. The sample taken for sequencing was whole blood. The receptor comes from an adult who was a healthcare worker with PCR-confirmed SARS-CoV-2 infection or an uninfected control (not recorded which). The genes are TRBV28 and TRBJ2-2, with D unclear. Written as DNA, the CDR3 is TGTGCCAGCAGCCAGACCACCGGGGAGCTGTTTTTT. This sequence encodes CASSQTTGELFF.